The T cell receptor beta chain under discussion was sequenced for a study of blood T cell repertoires in COVID-19. The assay was immunoSEQ multiplex PCR, and TCRdb's table has in-frame clones only and misses some. The sample includes about 240,000 clones, 82% of them seen just once. The CDR3 has 15 amino acids. In germline, CDR1 is MGHDK, CDR2 SYGVNS. Deletions cut 4 bases from V and 2 bases from J, with 14 bases between. Sequencing was done on a sample of peripheral blood. The chain carries TRBV25-1 and TRBJ2-5; a weak D match, TRBD1 (5 bases). The clonotype comes from a woman aged 55-75 years with active or convalescent COVID-19. The CDR3 coding sequence is TGTGCCAGCAGTGGTTGGGGCTGGCAGCAAGAGACCCAGTACTTC. Its translation: CASSGWGWQQETQYF.